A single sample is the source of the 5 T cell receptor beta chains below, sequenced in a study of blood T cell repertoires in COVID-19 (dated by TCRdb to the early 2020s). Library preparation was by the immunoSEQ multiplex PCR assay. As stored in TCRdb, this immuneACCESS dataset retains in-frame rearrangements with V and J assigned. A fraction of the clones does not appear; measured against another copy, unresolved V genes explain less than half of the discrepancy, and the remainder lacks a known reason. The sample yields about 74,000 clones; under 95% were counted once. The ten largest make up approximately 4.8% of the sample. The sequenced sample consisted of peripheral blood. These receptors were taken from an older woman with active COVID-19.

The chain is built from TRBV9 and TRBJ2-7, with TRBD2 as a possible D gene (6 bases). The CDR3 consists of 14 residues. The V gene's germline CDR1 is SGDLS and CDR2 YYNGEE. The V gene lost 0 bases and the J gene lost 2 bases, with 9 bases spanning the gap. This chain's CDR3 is CASSVGDWTYEQYF. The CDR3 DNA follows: TGTGCCAGCAGCGTAGGGGACTGGACCTACGAGCAGTACTTC.

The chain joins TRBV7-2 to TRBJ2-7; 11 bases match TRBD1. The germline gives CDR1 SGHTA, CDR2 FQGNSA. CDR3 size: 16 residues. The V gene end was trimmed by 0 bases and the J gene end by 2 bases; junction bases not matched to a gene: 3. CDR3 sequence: CASSLAQGQGAYEQYF. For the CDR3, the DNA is TGTGCCAGCAGCTTAGCGCAGGGACAGGGGGCCTACGAGCAGTACTTC. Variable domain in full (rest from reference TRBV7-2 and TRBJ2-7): GAGVSQSPSNKVTEKGKDVELRCDPISGHTALYWYRQSLGQGLEFLIYFQGNSAPDKSGLPSDRFSAERTGGSVSTLTIQRTQQEDSAVYLCASSLAQGQGAYEQYFGPGTRLTVT.

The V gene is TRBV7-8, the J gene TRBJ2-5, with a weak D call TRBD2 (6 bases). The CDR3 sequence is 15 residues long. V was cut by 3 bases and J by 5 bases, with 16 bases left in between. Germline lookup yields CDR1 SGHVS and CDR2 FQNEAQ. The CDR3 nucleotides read TGTGCCAGCAGCTTTTCCGGGAGTGGTGTGGAGACCCAGTACTTC. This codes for CASSFSGSGVETQYF.

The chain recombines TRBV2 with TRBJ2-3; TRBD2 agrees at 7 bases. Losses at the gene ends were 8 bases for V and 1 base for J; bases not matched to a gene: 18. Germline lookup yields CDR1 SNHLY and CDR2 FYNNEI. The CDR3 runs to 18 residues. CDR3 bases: TGTGCCAGCGGGGGAGGGTATTCGGGAGAGCACCGCACAGATACGCAGTATTTT. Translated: CASGGGYSGEHRTDTQYF. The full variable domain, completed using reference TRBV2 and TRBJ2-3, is EPEVTQTPSHQVTQMGQEVILRCVPISNHLYFYWYRQILGQKVEFLVSFYNNEISEKSEIFDDQFSVERPDGSNFTLKIRSTKLEDSAMYFCASGGGYSGEHRTDTQYFGPGTRLTVL.

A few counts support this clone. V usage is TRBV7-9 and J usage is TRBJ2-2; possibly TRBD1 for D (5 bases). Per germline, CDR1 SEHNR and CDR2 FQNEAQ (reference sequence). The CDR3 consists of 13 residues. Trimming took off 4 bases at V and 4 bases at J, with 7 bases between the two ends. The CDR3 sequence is CASSSQGTGELFF. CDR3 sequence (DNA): TGTGCCAGCAGCTCGCAGGGCACCGGGGAGCTGTTTTTT.